This T cell receptor beta chain stems from a study of shared clonotypes between healthy human individuals. Note on this clone: The antigen remains unidentified.

TCRdb's copy holds only in-frame clones and misses some; the assay was immunoSEQ multiplex PCR. The repertoire holds more than 2 million clones, nearly 97% seen once, with approximately 0.13% in the top ten. Study-wide results and limits: Shared across a few donors were about 4.8% of the naive CD4 clonotypes.

The CDR3 is made up of 14 amino acids. The ends lost 4 bases at V and 1 base at J; junction bases unmatched: 4. CDR1 is SGHDN and CDR2 is FVKESK in the germline V gene. The V call is TRBV14, the J call TRBJ2-7, with TRBD1 identical over 7 bases. The source is a man younger than 35 in good health. Sequenced: naive CD4+ T cells sorted from blood. Subset: CD45RA+ positively selected. CDR3 DNA sequence: TGTGCCAGCAGCCTCATACAGGGGTCCTACGAGCAGTACTTC. It is translated as CASSLIQGSYEQYF.